What follows describes a single T cell receptor (beta chain). The data stem from a study of shared clonotypes between healthy human individuals. Germline loops: CDR1 SGHTA, CDR2 FQGTGA. Germline trimming cut 4 bases from V and 0 bases from J; bases unmatched to any gene: 9. The CDR3 is 18 residues long. TCRdb keeps only in-frame clones here, not all; method: immunoSEQ multiplex PCR. This table has about 490,000 clones, 70% to 80% appearing once. This sequence originates from a woman in her thirties or forties in good health. Some clones in this sample may be carry-over from other donors' samples. The chain combines TRBV7-3 with TRBJ2-6; TRBD1 matches 7 bases. The material sequenced was PBMCs. DNA of the CDR3: TGTGCCAGCAGCTACACCGGGACAGCCCGCTCTGGGGCCAACGTCCTGACTTTC. Its translation: CASSYTGTARSGANVLTF.